This T cell receptor (beta chain) originates from a study of cytomegalovirus exposure and HLA in healthy donors (dated by TCRdb to about 2017). As for the study more broadly: According to a later analysis, one platform produced both the approximately 110 validation repertoires and the 666 repertoires of the first cohort. Besides the first cohort of roughly 700 subjects, a separate validation cohort made up of 120 or so different subjects was used. The study was designed to test whether signatures of past pathogen exposure could be identified by cataloging public T cell receptors. High-throughput TCR immunosequencing, statistical association of individual TCRs with disease status, and machine learning were combined to predict cytomegalovirus infection status.

The donors belonged to the validation cohort of 120 subjects, which was separate from the approximately 680-subject first cohort. Study-wide findings and limitations: A later analysis had no HLA typing for the validation cohort, so co-occurrence there was scored across all 110 or so repertoires. The classifier was reported to diagnose cytomegalovirus status with high specificity and sensitivity in both the original cohort and the validation cohort. Most TCR sequences were seen in very few donors, while some public TCRs were found in many individuals. In vitro tests confirmed that a few of the cytomegalovirus-associated TCR beta chains recognize cytomegalovirus antigens. The study listed 150 to 200 TCR beta chains as associated with cytomegalovirus. A later analysis found that TCRs clustered in the first cohort also tended to co-occur in the 130 or so validation repertoires, with 90% to 95% of cluster scores above 0. It was suggested by the authors that the approach could potentially be generalized to other disease states and immunological phenotypes.

The germline V gene specifies MRHNA as CDR1 and SNTAGT as CDR2. From the cysteine through the phenylalanine, the CDR3 covers 16 amino acids. Left in the record is the CDR3 DNA by itself, 48 bases read in frame from the first base. V is trimmed back by 3 bases and J by 4 bases, and the junction contains 8 bases that no gene match accounts for. Points on this clone: The antigen it recognizes is unknown. Base qualities are not recorded, but no much larger clone differs from it by a single base.

Library preparation employed the immunoSEQ multiplex PCR assay. Under the source paper's analysis protocol: A statistical classification framework was built to diagnose cytomegalovirus status from the catalog of TCR beta chain sequences. TCRdb mirrors the immuneACCESS table, restricted to in-frame sequences. Some clones are absent from its copies; in checked studies, under half trace to an unresolved V gene, and the reason for the others is unknown. V and J calls and clone size follow that table, whereas D and trimming were derived from the DNA. In this sample the table shows around 100,000 clones, around 96% of which occur a single time. 0.7% to 0.9% of the sample comes from the top ten.

The sample comprised PBMCs. This clonotype originated in a woman in her late teens or twenties in good health and CMV-seronegative. The chain couples TRBV6-4 to TRBJ2-3, with 9 junctional bases fitting TRBD2. The CDR3 loop reads CASSESSGGRADTQYF. DNA sequence: TGTGCCAGCAGTGAATCTTCGGGCGGGAGGGCAGATACGCAGTATTTT.